This T cell receptor beta chain was sequenced for a study of early T cells in non-severe SARS-CoV-2 infection. Study-level background: Sequencing targeted bulk RNA from unsorted whole blood, leaving chains unpaired. The study, taken as a whole, reports: VDJdb matching favored anti-spike CD8 responses, missing private and CD4 specificities.

Points on this clonotype: What it recognizes is unknown.

V was pared by 5 bases and J by 3 bases, with 7 bases of the junction left unmatched. This CDR3 region has 16 residues. Looked up from germline, CDR1 is MNHEY and CDR2 is SVGEGT. Individual cDNA molecules were tagged with unique molecular identifiers. TCRdb itself ran the 5' RACE reads through MiXCR, one entry per CDR3 protein. The data show 40,000 to 55,000 distinct CDR3 sequences, approximately 6.1% seen once. Sequenced here: whole blood, sampled at baseline. The chain couples TRBV6-2 or TRBV6-3 to TRBJ2-2, with 9 bases identical to TRBD2. The origin of this receptor is an adult who was a healthcare worker with PCR-confirmed SARS-CoV-2 infection or an uninfected control (not recorded which). The chain's CDR3 is CASSNPAGGYTGELFF. Written as DNA, the CDR3 is TGTGCCAGCAGTAACCCAGCGGGAGGATACACCGGGGAGCTGTTTTTT.